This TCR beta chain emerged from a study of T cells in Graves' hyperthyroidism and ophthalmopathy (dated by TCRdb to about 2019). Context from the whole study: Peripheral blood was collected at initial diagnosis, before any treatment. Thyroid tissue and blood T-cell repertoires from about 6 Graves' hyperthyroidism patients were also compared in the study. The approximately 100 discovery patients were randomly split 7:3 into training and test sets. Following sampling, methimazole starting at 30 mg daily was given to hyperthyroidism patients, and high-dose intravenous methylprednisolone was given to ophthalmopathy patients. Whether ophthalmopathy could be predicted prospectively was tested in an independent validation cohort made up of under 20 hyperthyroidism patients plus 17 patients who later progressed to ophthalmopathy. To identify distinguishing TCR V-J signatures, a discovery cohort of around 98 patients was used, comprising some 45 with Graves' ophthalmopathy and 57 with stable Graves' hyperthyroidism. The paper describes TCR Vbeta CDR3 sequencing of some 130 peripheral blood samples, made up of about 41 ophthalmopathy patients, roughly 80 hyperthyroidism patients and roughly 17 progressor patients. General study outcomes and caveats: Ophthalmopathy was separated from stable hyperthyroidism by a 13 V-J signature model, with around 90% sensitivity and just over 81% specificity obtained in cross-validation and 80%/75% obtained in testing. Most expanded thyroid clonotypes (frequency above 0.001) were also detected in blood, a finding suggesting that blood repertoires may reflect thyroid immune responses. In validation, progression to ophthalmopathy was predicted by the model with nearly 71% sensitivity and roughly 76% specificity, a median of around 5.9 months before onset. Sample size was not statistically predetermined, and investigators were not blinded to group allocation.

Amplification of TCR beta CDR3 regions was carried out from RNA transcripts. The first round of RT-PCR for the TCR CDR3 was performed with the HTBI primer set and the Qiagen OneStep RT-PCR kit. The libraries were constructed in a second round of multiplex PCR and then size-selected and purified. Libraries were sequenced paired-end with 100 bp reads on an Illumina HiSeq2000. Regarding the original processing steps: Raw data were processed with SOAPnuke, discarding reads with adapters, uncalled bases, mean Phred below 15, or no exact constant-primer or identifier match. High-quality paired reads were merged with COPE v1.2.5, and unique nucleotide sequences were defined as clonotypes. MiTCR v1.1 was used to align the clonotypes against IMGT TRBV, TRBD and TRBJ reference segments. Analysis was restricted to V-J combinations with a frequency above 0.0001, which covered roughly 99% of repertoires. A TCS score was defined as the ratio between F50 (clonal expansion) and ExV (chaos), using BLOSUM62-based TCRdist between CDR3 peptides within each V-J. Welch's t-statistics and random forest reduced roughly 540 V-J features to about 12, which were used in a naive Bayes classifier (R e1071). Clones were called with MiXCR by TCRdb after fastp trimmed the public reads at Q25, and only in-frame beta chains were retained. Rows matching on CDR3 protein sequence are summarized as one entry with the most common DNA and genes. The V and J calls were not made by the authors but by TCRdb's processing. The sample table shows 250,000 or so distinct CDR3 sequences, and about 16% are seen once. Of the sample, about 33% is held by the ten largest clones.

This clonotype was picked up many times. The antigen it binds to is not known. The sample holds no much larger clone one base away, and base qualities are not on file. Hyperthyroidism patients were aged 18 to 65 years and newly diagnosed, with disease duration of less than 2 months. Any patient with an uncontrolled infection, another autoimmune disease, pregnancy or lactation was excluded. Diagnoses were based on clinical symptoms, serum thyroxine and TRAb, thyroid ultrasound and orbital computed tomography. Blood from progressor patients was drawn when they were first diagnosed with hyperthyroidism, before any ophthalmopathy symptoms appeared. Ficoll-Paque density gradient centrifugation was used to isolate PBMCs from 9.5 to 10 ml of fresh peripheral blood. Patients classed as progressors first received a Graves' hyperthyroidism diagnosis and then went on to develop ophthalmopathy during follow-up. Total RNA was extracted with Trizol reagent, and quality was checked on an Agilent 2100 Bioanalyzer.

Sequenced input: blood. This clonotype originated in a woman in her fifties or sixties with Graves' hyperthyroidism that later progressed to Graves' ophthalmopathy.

The CDR3 reads as follows: CSAFRAGETQYF. The sequence in DNA is TGCAGTGCTTTCCGGGCAGGGGAGACCCAGTACTTC. The sequence is built from TRBV20-1 and TRBJ2-5; a tentative D call is TRBD1 (5 bases match). V loses 5 bases of germline sequence and J loses 5 bases, and the interval between the two ends is 12 bases. Including the terminal cysteine and phenylalanine, the CDR3 comprises 12 residues. Of the read, only the CDR3 DNA is kept; its 36 bases are in frame from base 1. Reading the germline V gene (reference sequence) gives CDR1 DFQATT and CDR2 SNEGSKA.